This TCR beta chain comes out of a study of T cells in Graves' hyperthyroidism and ophthalmopathy (dated by TCRdb to the late 2010s). Some background on the complete study: Peripheral blood was sampled at the time of initial diagnosis, prior to any treatment. For training and testing, the approximately 92 patients in the discovery cohort were randomly divided in a 7:3 ratio. According to the paper, TCR Vbeta CDR3 sequencing was carried out on about 140 peripheral blood samples, which came from about 45 ophthalmopathy, approximately 78 hyperthyroidism and roughly 17 progressor patients. In six Graves' hyperthyroidism patients, the study also compared T-cell repertoires from thyroid tissue with T-cell repertoires from blood. Whether ophthalmopathy could be predicted prospectively was tested in an independent validation cohort made up of some 20 hyperthyroidism patients plus 17 patients who later progressed to ophthalmopathy. After sampling, hyperthyroidism patients received methimazole starting at 30 mg daily, and ophthalmopathy patients received high-dose intravenous methylprednisolone. To identify TCR V-J signatures that set the groups apart, the researchers used a discovery cohort of 100 or so patients, made up of 40 to 45 with Graves' ophthalmopathy and approximately 57 with stable Graves' hyperthyroidism. Beyond this particular receptor, the publication reports: Blood samples also contained most of the expanded thyroid clonotypes (frequency above 0.001), which suggests that blood repertoires may reflect thyroid immune responses. During validation, the model predicted progression to ophthalmopathy a median of roughly 7.1 months ahead of onset, with roughly 65% sensitivity and around 73% specificity. Sample size was not statistically predetermined, and blinding of investigators to group allocation was not performed. Ophthalmopathy was separated from stable hyperthyroidism by a 13 V-J signature model, with around 90% sensitivity and approximately 81% specificity obtained in cross-validation and 80%/75% obtained in testing.

Turning to this clonotype: This receptor's antigen is unknown. No much larger clone exists at a distance of one base, and base qualities are not known.

Amplification of TCR beta CDR3 regions was carried out from RNA transcripts. The first round of RT-PCR for the TCR CDR3 was performed with the HTBI primer set and the Qiagen OneStep RT-PCR kit. Libraries were constructed in a second round of multiplex PCR, after which size selection and purification were performed. Libraries were sequenced paired-end with 100 bp reads on an Illumina HiSeq2000. Per the source publication's procedure: SOAPnuke was used to process the raw data, with reads discarded if the reads contained adapters or uncalled bases, had a mean Phred below 15, or lacked an exact constant-primer or identifier match. COPE v1.2.5 was used to merge high-quality paired reads, and clonotypes were defined as unique nucleotide sequences. MiTCR v1.1 was used to align clonotypes to the IMGT TRBV, TRBD and TRBJ reference segments. The analysis was restricted to V-J combinations with a frequency above 0.0001, which together covered over 99% of the repertoires. The TCS score was defined as F50 (clonal expansion) divided by E x V (chaos), with BLOSUM62-based TCRdist calculated between CDR3 peptides within each V-J. Welch's t-statistics and random forest reduced roughly 500 V-J features to roughly 13, which were used in a naive Bayes classifier (R e1071). Through fastp at Q25 and MiXCR, TCRdb rebuilt clones from the public reads, retaining in-frame beta chains. Every distinct CDR3 protein forms one entry, paired with its most common genes and DNA. The V and J calls were determined by TCRdb, not by the authors. The sample has 500,000 to 550,000 distinct CDR3 sequences on record, about a fifth of them singletons. Less than 30% of the sample is in the top ten clones.

Stable Graves' hyperthyroidism was defined as no progression to ophthalmopathy during 18 months of follow-up. Hyperthyroidism patients were aged 18 to 65 years and newly diagnosed, with disease duration of less than 2 months. Exclusion was applied to patients with uncontrolled infections, other autoimmune diseases, pregnancy or lactation. Diagnoses were based on clinical symptoms, serum thyroxine and TRAb, thyroid ultrasound and orbital computed tomography. Ficoll-Paque density gradient centrifugation was used to isolate PBMCs from around 10 ml of fresh peripheral blood. Total RNA was extracted using Trizol reagent, and RNA quality was assessed on an Agilent 2100 Bioanalyzer. The V end loses 6 bases and the J end loses 0 bases, and a stretch of 14 bases separates them. The germline V gene yields MNHNS for CDR1 and SASEGT for CDR2. Counted from cysteine to phenylalanine, this CDR3 has 15 amino acids. The DNA shown is the 45-base CDR3, in frame from base 1.

Sequencing input: blood. The V and J segments used are TRBV6-1 and TRBJ1-1, with TRBD1 tentatively as D gene (5 bases match). The receptor was derived from a man aged 18 to 35 with Graves' hyperthyroidism. The DNA reads as follows: TGTGCCAGCAGGGCGGGCAGGGTCATGAACACTGAAGCTTTCTTT. The translation is CASRAGRVMNTEAFF.